The next 4 T cell receptor beta chains were all read from a single sample in a study of blood T cell repertoires in COVID-19. The table came from immunoSEQ multiplex PCR; TCRdb's copy has only in-frame clones and leaves some out. The sample lists hundreds of thousands of clones, around 89% seen once, with about 5% in the top ten. The sequenced material came from peripheral blood. Receptors originate from a man aged 35 to 55 with acute or convalescent COVID-19.

This sequence joins TRBV5-6 and TRBJ1-3, with D perhaps TRBD1 (6 bases). Trimming took 3 bases from V and 2 from J, leaving 15 bases between them. The CDR3 extends over 16 amino acids. Looked up from germline, CDR1 is SGHDT and CDR2 is YYEEEE. CDR3 coding DNA: TGTGCCAGCAGCTCCTCCCCAGGGGCGGCTGGAAACACCATATATTTT. The encoded protein is CASSSSPGAAGNTIYF.

The chain joins TRBV25-1 to TRBJ1-1; tentative D call: TRBD1 (6 bases). Germline V CDR1 and CDR2: MGHDK, SYGVNS. With 2 bases removed from V and 8 bases from J, the gap between germline ends came to 12 bases. This CDR3 spans 13 amino acids. In nucleotides, the CDR3 is TGTGCCAGCAGTGAAAACGGGGGGCTGGAAGCTTTCTTT. Protein: CASSENGGLEAFF. Supplemented by reference TRBV25-1 and TRBJ1-1, the full variable domain reads EADIYQTPRYLVIGTGKKITLECSQTMGHDKMYWYQQDPGMELHLIHYSYGVNSTEKGDLSSESTVSRIRTEHFPLTLESARPSHTSQYLCASSENGGLEAFFGQGTRLTVV.

This clone came up once. The chain employs TRBV9 and TRBJ2-4, with TRBD2 matching 7 bases. Per the germline V gene, CDR1 is SGDLS and CDR2 is YYNGEE. This CDR3 contains 14 residues. The V segment lost 4 bases and the J segment 7 bases; nucleotides outside the gene matches: 8. The CDR3 region has the DNA TGTGCCAGCAGCCCTCGGACTAGAGGCAACATTCAGTACTTC. Protein: CASSPRTRGNIQYF.

V gene TRBV9 combines with J gene TRBJ2-3, with 10 bases that match TRBD2. CDR1 SGDLS and CDR2 YYNGEE come from the germline V gene. CDR3 length: 17 amino acids. The V gene end was trimmed by 1 base and the J gene end by 1 base; junction bases not matched to a gene: 6. The CDR3 spells CASSVQSSGGRTDTQYF. The CDR3, as DNA: TGTGCCAGCAGCGTACAGAGTAGCGGGGGGCGCACAGATACGCAGTATTTT.